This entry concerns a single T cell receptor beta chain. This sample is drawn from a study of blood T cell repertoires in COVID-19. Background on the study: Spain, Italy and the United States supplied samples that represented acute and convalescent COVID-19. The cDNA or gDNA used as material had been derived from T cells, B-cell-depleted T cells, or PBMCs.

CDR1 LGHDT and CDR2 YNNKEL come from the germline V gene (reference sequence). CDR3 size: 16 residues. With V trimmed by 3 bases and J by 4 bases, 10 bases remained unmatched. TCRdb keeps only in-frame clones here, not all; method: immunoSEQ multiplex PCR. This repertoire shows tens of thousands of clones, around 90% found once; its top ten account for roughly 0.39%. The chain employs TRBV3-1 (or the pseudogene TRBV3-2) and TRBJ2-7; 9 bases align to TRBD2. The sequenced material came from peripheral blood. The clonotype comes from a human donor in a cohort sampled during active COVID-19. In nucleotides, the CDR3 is TGTGCCAGCAGCCATGCCCGGGGTAGCGGGGGTTACGAGCAGTACTTC. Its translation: CASSHARGSGGYEQYF.